The next 25 T cell receptor beta chains were all read from a single sample in a study of shared clonotypes between healthy human individuals. The repertoire was sequenced with immunoSEQ multiplex PCR; TCRdb's copy has only in-frame clones and lacks some. The sample records approximately 2.5 million clones, approximately 90% being singletons. Sequenced material: naive CD4+ T cells sorted from blood. As to subset: CD45RA+ positively selected. The receptors originated from a man younger than 35 in good health.

The chain recombines TRBV4-1 with TRBJ2-1, with D maybe TRBD1 (5 bases). Germline lookup yields CDR1 MGHRA and CDR2 YSYEKL. The CDR3 runs 18 residues. With 0 bases removed from V and 2 bases from J, the gap between germline ends came to 17 bases. The chain's CDR3 is CASSQDRLDKKAYNEQFF. The CDR3 nucleotides read TGCGCCAGCAGCCAAGATAGACTGGACAAGAAGGCCTACAATGAGCAGTTCTTC.

This chain joins TRBV9 and TRBJ2-3, with 9 nucleotides matching TRBD2. Trimming removed 0 bases from V and 5 bases from J; junction bases left unmatched: 10. Germline CDR1 reads SGDLS; CDR2 reads YYNGEE. The CDR3 loop spans 17 amino acids. CDR3 loop: CASSVAAGGPQKDTQYF. The CDR3 coding sequence is TGTGCCAGCAGCGTAGCTGCGGGAGGGCCGCAAAAAGATACGCAGTATTTT.

The table lists this clone with a count of one. The J gene is TRBJ1-3, the V gene TRBV7-9; 10 bases map to TRBD1. This CDR3 is built from 15 residues. Germline trimming cut 5 bases from V and 8 bases from J; bases unmatched to any gene: 9. Germline V gene data show CDR1 as SEHNR and CDR2 as FQNEAQ (reference sequence). CDR3 loop: CASSTTGTGAHTIYF. The CDR3 nucleotides are TGTGCCAGCAGCACCACCGGGACAGGGGCACACACCATATATTTT.

On this clone: Other DNA sequences in this specimen translate into the identical CDR3. The chain combines TRBV5-1 with TRBJ1-1, with TRBD1 identical over 7 bases. This CDR3 region has 15 residues. V was pared by 0 bases and J by 1 base, with 3 bases of the junction left unmatched. Germline V gene lookup returns CDR1 SGHRS and CDR2 YFSETQ. CDR3 coding DNA: TGCGCCAGCAGCTTGGGCGACAGGGAGAACACTGAAGCTTTCTTT. Amino acid sequence: CASSLGDRENTEAFF.

In regard to this clone: At the DNA level, this CDR3 is encoded by other sequences in the same sample as well. The CDR3 here is CASSIEGAKNIQYF. The CDR3 DNA is TGTGCCAGTAGTATAGAGGGTGCCAAAAACATTCAGTACTTC. The gene calls are TRBV19 and TRBJ2-4; the D is unclear. The V gene's germline CDR1 is LNHDA and CDR2 SQIVND (reference sequence). Trimming shortened V by 0 bases and J by 1 base, and 4 bases separated the two germline ends. The length of the CDR3 is 14 residues.

In its sample, this clone was seen a few times. The chain links TRBV10-3 to TRBJ1-6, with D possibly being TRBD1 (5 bases). Germline V gene data show CDR1 as ENHRY and CDR2 as SYGVKD. This CDR3 comprises 16 residues. V lost 0 bases and J lost 9, with 15 bases in between. This CDR3 is CAISESGTVVGSPLHF. In DNA form, the CDR3 reads TGTGCCATCAGTGAGTCAGGGACGGTTGTGGGTTCACCCCTCCACTTT.

CDR3 amino acids: CASSPVGGPDGYTF. The CDR3 DNA sequence: TGTGCCAGCAGCCCCGTTGGGGGTCCAGATGGCTACACCTTC. The J gene is TRBJ1-2, the V gene TRBV7-8; perhaps TRBD1 as D (5 bases). The germline V gene has CDR1 SGHVS and CDR2 FQNEAQ. This CDR3 region has 14 residues. Trimming pared 5 bases from V and 6 bases from J, leaving 16 bases between.

The V and J genes are TRBV2 and TRBJ2-7; 8 nucleotides line up with TRBD2. The CDR3 sequence is 14 residues long. Trimming cost V 5 bases and J 2 bases; bases outside gene matches: 5. Germline assignment: CDR1 SNHLY and CDR2 FYNNEI. The CDR3 DNA reads TGTGCCAGCAGTTTACTAGCGGAAGCCTACGAGCAGTACTTC. Its translation is CASSLLAEAYEQYF.

J is TRBJ1-5 and V is TRBV7-2; TRBD1 agrees at 7 bases. The length of the CDR3 is 17 residues. Unmatched junction bases numbered 6, after V lost 1 base and J lost 0 bases. Germline V gene data show CDR1 as SGHTA and CDR2 as FQGNSA. Here the CDR3 DNA reads TGTGCCAGCAGCTTAGAGGCCCCAGGGGGTAGCAATCAGCCCCAGCATTTT. Translating gives CASSLEAPGGSNQPQHF.

This chain uses TRBV4-3 with TRBJ2-7; 11 nucleotides align to TRBD1. With 6 bases clipped from V and 2 bases from J, the junction kept 3 bases outside the gene matches. The CDR3 has 14 amino acids. In germline, CDR1 is LGHNA, CDR2 YSLEER. The CDR3 sequence is CASRADRGPYEQYF. The CDR3 DNA follows: TGCGCCAGCAGAGCGGACAGGGGGCCCTACGAGCAGTACTTC.

The V call is TRBV12-5, the J call TRBJ1-5; D is unclear. The CDR3 runs 13 residues. V lost 1 base, J lost 9 bases, and 10 bases lay in between. The germline gives CDR1 LGHNT, CDR2 FRNRAP. CDR3 amino acids: CASGLAPLRPQHF. The DNA for the CDR3 is TGTGCTAGTGGTTTGGCCCCCTTACGGCCCCAGCATTTT. The full variable domain, with the rest looked up from reference TRBV12-5 and TRBJ1-5, is DARVTQTPRHKVTEMGQEVTMRCQPILGHNTVFWYRQTMMQGLELLAYFRNRAPLDDSGMPKDRFSAEMPDATLATLKIQPSEPRDSAVYFCASGLAPLRPQHFGDGTRLSIL.

With regard to this clone: One end of the junction is discordant with germline, which a read error may explain. The rearrangement uses TRBV18 and TRBJ1-3, with D perhaps matching TRBD1 (5 bases). This CDR3 region has 17 residues. CDR1 KGHSH and CDR2 LQKENI come from the germline V gene. CDR3 nucleotide sequence: TGTGCCAGCTCCCCACCAGGGCGGGCAAGCTCTGGAAACACCATATATTTT. Amino acids: CASSPPGRASSGNTIYF.

The chain is built from TRBV6-5 and TRBJ2-7, with TRBD2 matching over 10 bases. Trimming at V came to 0 bases and at J to 2 bases, leaving 4 bases not matched to a gene. Per the germline V gene, CDR1 is MNHEY and CDR2 is SVGAGI. The CDR3 length is 16 residues. The CDR3 region is CASSYSQAGGTYEQYF. CDR3 nucleotides: TGTGCCAGCAGTTACTCGCAAGCGGGAGGGACCTACGAGCAGTACTTC.

The chain uses TRBV2 and TRBJ1-6, with a tentative D call TRBD1 (6 bases). The CDR3 runs to 14 residues. Germline CDR1 is SNHLY and CDR2 is FYNNEI. V was cut by 2 bases and J by 9 bases, with 11 bases left in between. CDR3 sequence reads: CASSELGGGSPLHF. In DNA form, the CDR3 reads TGTGCCAGCAGTGAACTGGGAGGGGGTTCACCCCTCCACTTT.

The chain links TRBV5-1 to TRBJ2-3, with 10 bases matching TRBD1. The germline V gene has CDR1 SGHRS and CDR2 YFSETQ. The trim removed 1 base at V and 1 base at J, leaving 3 bases unmatched. The length of the CDR3 is 16 residues. The CDR3 region has the DNA TGCGCCAGCAGCTTGATCGGGACAGGGGGCACAGATACGCAGTATTTT. It is translated as CASSLIGTGGTDTQYF.

The table lists this clone with a count of one. The J gene is TRBJ1-2, the V gene TRBV5-5, with D unclear. The V end lost 2 bases, the J end lost 6 bases, and 20 bases lay between the germline ends. This CDR3 spans 16 amino acids. The germline V gene encodes CDR1 SGHKS and CDR2 YYEKEE (reference sequence). The CDR3: CASSLGNSPTTHGYTF. The CDR3 nucleotides read TGTGCCAGCAGCTTAGGTAACAGCCCCACCACGCATGGCTACACCTTC.

This chain links TRBV7-2 with TRBJ1-2, with D possibly matching TRBD1 (5 bases). This CDR3 is built from 15 residues. Germline loops: CDR1 SGHTA, CDR2 FQGNSA. Trimming took 3 bases from V and 8 from J, leaving 19 bases between them. The CDR3 loop reads CASSFRQIRRDGYTF. The CDR3 DNA reads TGTGCCAGCAGCTTCCGACAGATACGACGGGACGGCTACACCTTC.

V and J are TRBV15 and TRBJ1-4; no reliable D call. Per germline, CDR1 LNHNV and CDR2 YYDKDF (reference sequence). The CDR3 spans 15 residues. Trimming shortened V by 1 base and J by 7 bases, and 13 bases separated the two germline ends. In DNA, the CDR3 is TGTGCCACCAGCAGAGCCCGACTCGGAGGTGAAAAACTGTTTTTT. As protein: CATSRARLGGEKLFF.

This chain joins TRBV19 and TRBJ2-1; 10 positions agree with TRBD2. V lost 4 bases and J lost 9; bases outside the gene matches: 6. Germline V lookup: CDR1 LNHDA, CDR2 SQIVND (reference sequence). The CDR3 sequence is 14 residues long. As DNA, the CDR3 is TGTGCCAGTAGTAGGGGACTAGCGTCAGGTGAGCAGTTCTTC. Protein product: CASSRGLASGEQFF. Full variable domain (remainder filled in from reference TRBV19 and TRBJ2-1): DGGITQSPKYLFRKEGQNVTLSCEQNLNHDAMYWYRQDPGQGLRLIYYSQIVNDFQKGDIAEGYSVSREKKESFPLTVTSAQKNPTAFYLCASSRGLASGEQFFGPGTRLTVL.

This sequence joins TRBV5-8 and TRBJ2-1, with D hard to call. The germline CDR1 and CDR2 sequences are SGHTS and YDEGEE. The CDR3 is made up of 15 amino acids. Between the trimmed V and J ends, which lost 4 bases and 3 bases, there was a span of 14 bases. CDR3 sequence (DNA): TGTGCCAGCAGCGCCTCCGGGTCATACTACAATGAGCAGTTCTTC. This gives the protein CASSASGSYYNEQFF.

This chain connects TRBV14 to TRBJ2-5, with 11 bases fitting TRBD2. The V segment lost 5 bases and the J segment 4 bases; nucleotides outside the gene matches: 9. CDR3 size: 16 residues. Germline V gene lookup returns CDR1 SGHDN and CDR2 FVKESK. The CDR3 reads CASSGRLAGLPETQYF. As DNA, the CDR3 is TGTGCCAGCAGCGGGAGACTAGCGGGACTTCCAGAGACCCAGTACTTC.

The chain links TRBV4-2 to TRBJ2-3; no clear D. The CDR3 contains 15 residues. Trimming removed 6 bases from V and 2 bases from J, with 15 bases in between. Germline CDR1 reads LGHNA; CDR2 reads YNFKEQ. The CDR3 DNA follows: TGTGCCAGCAGTCCCACTCGCCCAGACACAGATACGCAGTATTTT. Translated, it gives CASSPTRPDTDTQYF.

This clone showed up just a few times. The chain has TRBV19 and TRBJ2-1, with 10 bases matching TRBD1. J gave up 8 bases and V 6 bases, and 13 bases lay outside the gene matches. Germline V gene lookup returns CDR1 LNHDA and CDR2 SQIVND (reference sequence). This CDR3 is 16 amino acids long. CDR3 loop: CASRATTGQGSYEQFF. The CDR3 region has the DNA TGTGCCAGTAGGGCTACAACGGGACAGGGGAGCTATGAGCAGTTCTTC.

This chain uses TRBV6-1 with TRBJ1-4, with D perhaps matching TRBD1 (5 bases). V was shortened by 6 bases and J by 7 bases, with 18 bases between the two germline ends. CDR1 is MNHNS and CDR2 is SASEGT in the germline V gene. This CDR3 contains 15 residues. As DNA, the CDR3 is TGTGCCAGCAGACCAGGGTTAGGGGCGGTTGAAAAACTGTTTTTT. Residues: CASRPGLGAVEKLFF.

To note about this clone: The same CDR3 also results from other DNA sequences found in this sample. The chain links TRBV11-2 to TRBJ1-2; D is uncertain. The CDR3 covers 13 residues. Between the trimmed V and J ends, which lost 2 bases and 2 bases, there was a span of 6 bases. Per the germline V gene, CDR1 is SGHAT and CDR2 is FQNNGV. Written as DNA, the CDR3 is TGTGCCAGCAGCTTAAGTGGGAACTATGGCTACACCTTC. Protein: CASSLSGNYGYTF.